The clone carrying this T cell receptor (beta chain) was seen at least ten times. Its antigen is not known. With 10-nucleotide random UMIs included, cDNA was synthesized by 5'RACE. TCRdb re-derived calls from the 5' RACE reads in MiXCR, one entry per CDR3 protein. The repertoire holds approximately 36,000 distinct CDR3 sequences, with 11% to 15% as singletons. The data stem from a study of neurological immune-mediated disorders. This CDR3 has 15 amino acids. Germline CDR1 reads MNHEY; CDR2 reads SVGEGT. Trimming pared 8 bases from V and 0 bases from J, leaving 11 bases between. Study-wide findings and caveats: Private repertoires in all groups were suggested, as expanded clones shared no CDR3 amino acid sequences across subjects.

The sequence came from a woman aged 50 to 60 with HTLV-1-associated myelopathy (HAM/TSP). Sequencing was carried out using PBMCs. The J gene is TRBJ2-6, the V gene TRBV6-2 or TRBV6-3; D unclear. The CDR3 DNA follows: TGTGCCAGCCAAGTTGCGATCTCTGGGGCCAACGTCCTGACTTTC. As protein: CASQVAISGANVLTF.